The 18 T cell receptor beta chains listed next were all sequenced from one sample in a study of T cells after yellow fever vaccination. TCRdb reprocessed the 5' RACE reads via MiXCR and lists one record per CDR3 protein. The table shows a few hundred thousand distinct CDR3 sequences, with about 19% occurring only once. This specimen was PBMCs, taken 15 days after the yellow fever booster vaccination. These receptor sequences come from a man aged 25-45 years who received the YFV17D yellow fever vaccine.

This clonotype was found a few times. The chain combines TRBV6-1 with TRBJ2-3; D could derive from TRBD1 or TRBD2 (5 bases each). Germline values: CDR1 MNHNS, CDR2 SASEGT. Trimming left V 1 base short and J 5 bases short, with 13 bases between. The CDR3 runs to 15 residues. The CDR3 DNA reads TGTGCCAGCAGTGAAGGAATTGGGGGAGTAGATACGCAGTATTTT. This codes for CASSEGIGGVDTQYF.

In this sample, this clonotype turned up a few times. CDR3 bases: TGTGCCAGCAGTGCAGGGTCGGACTACGAGCAGTACTTC. It is translated as CASSAGSDYEQYF. V usage is TRBV6-1 and J usage is TRBJ2-7; possibly TRBD1 for D (5 bases). Germline-derived CDR1 and CDR2 are MNHNS and SASEGT. V gave up 4 bases and J gave up 3 bases, with 10 bases separating them. The CDR3 has 13 residues.

This clonotype was seen a few times. The J gene is TRBJ1-5, the V gene TRBV12-3 or TRBV12-4, with TRBD1 matching 7 bases. V shed 8 bases and J 0 bases; nucleotides not matched to a gene: 16. CDR3 size: 18 residues. The CDR3 DNA reads as TGTGCCAGCGAGATCGGGACAGCCACCGATTATAGCAATCAGCCCCAGCATTTT. Translation: CASEIGTATDYSNQPQHF.

This chain joins TRBV28 and TRBJ1-2, with 9 bases identical to TRBD1. V lost 8 bases, J lost 7 bases, and 11 bases stayed unmatched. Germline loops: CDR1 MDHEN, CDR2 SYDVKM. This CDR3 spans 14 amino acids. CDR3 amino acids: CASDRPGQGRGYTF. CDR3 nucleotides: TGTGCCAGCGATCGACCGGGACAGGGCCGTGGCTACACCTTC.

This sequence joins TRBV28 and TRBJ1-5, with a weak D call TRBD1 (6 bases). Between the trimmed V and J ends, which lost 3 bases and 3 bases, there was a span of 15 bases. From germline, CDR1 is MDHEN and CDR2 SYDVKM. This CDR3 spans 16 amino acids. The chain's CDR3 is CASSFLGGGDNQPQHF. DNA of the CDR3: TGTGCCAGCAGTTTCTTGGGGGGGGGCGACAATCAGCCCCAGCATTTT.

This clonotype has just a few counts. The chain has TRBV6-2 or TRBV6-3 and TRBJ2-1; D gene ambiguous. The germline V and J ends were trimmed by 0 bases and 5 bases, with 5 bases remaining between them. CDR3 length: 13 residues. Germline values: CDR1 MNHEY, CDR2 SVGEGT. CDR3 region: CASSYSNHNEQFF. The CDR3 DNA reads TGTGCCAGCAGTTACTCGAACCACAATGAGCAGTTCTTC.

This clonotype was seen only a few times. The chain couples TRBV6-1 to TRBJ2-3, with 7 bases aligning to TRBD1. V gave up 6 bases and J gave up 5 bases; unmatched junction bases: 5. The CDR3 covers 13 residues. From germline, CDR1 is MNHNS and CDR2 SASEGT. The CDR3 protein is CASRKTGVDTQYF. CDR3 DNA sequence: TGTGCCAGCAGAAAAACAGGGGTAGATACGCAGTATTTT.

This clonotype has just a few counts. This chain links TRBV29-1 with TRBJ1-1, with D possibly TRBD1 on 6 matching bases. Trimming pared 4 bases from V and 4 bases from J, leaving 10 bases between. The germline V gene has CDR1 SQVTM and CDR2 ANQGSEA. The CDR3 runs to 12 residues. This CDR3 is CSVGQDPTEAFF. The CDR3 DNA reads as TGCAGCGTTGGACAGGACCCCACTGAAGCTTTCTTT.

The rearrangement joins TRBV6-2 or TRBV6-3 to TRBJ2-3; D is undetermined. The CDR3 is made up of 13 amino acids. V lost 6 bases to trimming and J lost 4 bases, with 11 bases between them. Germline V lookup: CDR1 MNHEY, CDR2 SVGEGT. CDR3 sequence reads: CASSFASADTQYF. CDR3 bases: TGTGCCAGCAGCTTCGCGAGCGCAGATACGCAGTATTTT.

This chain joins TRBV7-2 and TRBJ2-3; D gene ambiguous. Germline V gene sequence: CDR1 SGHTA, CDR2 FQGNSA. With 3 bases removed from V and 0 bases from J, the gap between germline ends came to 7 bases. The CDR3 length is 14 residues. Here the CDR3 reads CASSFRVSTDTQYF. In DNA form, the CDR3 reads TGTGCCAGCAGCTTCAGAGTCAGCACAGATACGCAGTATTTT.

The chain uses TRBV18 and TRBJ2-5; D unclear. CDR1 and CDR2 from the germline V gene are KGHSH and LQKENI. This CDR3 has 13 amino acids. Trimming removed 2 bases at V and 2 bases at J, with 6 bases between. The CDR3 loop reads CASSPGMQETQYF. The CDR3 DNA reads as TGTGCCAGCTCACCAGGAATGCAAGAGACCCAGTACTTC.

This chain links TRBV20-1 with TRBJ2-3; 8 bases match TRBD2. Looked up from germline, CDR1 is DFQATT and CDR2 is SNEGSKA (reference sequence). Trimming at V came to 3 bases and at J to 6 bases, leaving 8 bases not matched to a gene. The CDR3 covers 14 residues. The CDR3 sequence is CSASVAGGADTQYF. The DNA of the CDR3 is TGCAGTGCTAGTGTGGCGGGAGGAGCGGATACGCAGTATTTT.

The chain uses TRBV21-1 and TRBJ2-1; the table's D call, TRBD1, has no DNA check behind it. TRBV21-1 is a pseudogene. The CDR3 has 15 amino acids. This chain's CDR3 is CASSKDGNPGNEQFF. The CDR3 DNA sequence: TGTGCCAGCAGCAAAGACGGAAACCCAGGGAATGAGCAGTTCTTC.

The chain recombines TRBV19 with TRBJ1-5; D remains unclear. Trimming took 7 bases from V and 0 from J, leaving 13 bases between them. The CDR3 is 15 amino acids. Looked up from germline, CDR1 is LNHDA and CDR2 is SQIVND (reference sequence). CDR3 coding DNA: TGTGCCAGTACCCAGGACCATGCTAGCAATCAGCCCCAGCATTTT. Translating gives CASTQDHASNQPQHF.

The chain employs TRBV12-3 or TRBV12-4 and TRBJ1-1, with 8 bases fitting TRBD1. The V gene end was trimmed by 6 bases and the J gene end by 3 bases; junction bases not matched to a gene: 6. The CDR3 spans 14 residues. CDR3 region: CASSLRTGHTEAFF. The CDR3 DNA is TGTGCCAGCAGCCTCCGGACAGGGCACACTGAAGCTTTCTTT.

The V call is TRBV12-3 or TRBV12-4, the J call TRBJ1-1; no firm D call. The CDR3 is 12 residues long. Trimming took 2 bases from V and 4 from J, leaving 5 bases between them. As DNA, the CDR3 is TGTGCCAGCAGTTTACCTTCCACTGAAGCTTTCTTT. This encodes CASSLPSTEAFF.

This clonotype was observed a few times. This chain connects TRBV5-5 to TRBJ2-7; D remains ambiguous. The CDR3 is 14 residues long. Germline-derived CDR1 and CDR2 are SGHKS and YYEKEE (reference sequence). The ends were cut back, 1 base at V and 0 bases at J, with 8 bases in the middle. CDR3 residues: CASSLLDDSYEQYF. The CDR3 region has the DNA TGTGCCAGCAGCTTGTTGGATGACTCCTACGAGCAGTACTTC.

This clonotype was seen only a few times. The genes are TRBV18 and TRBJ2-5; D perhaps matches TRBD2 (5 bases). The CDR3 covers 21 residues. Germline V gene data show CDR1 as KGHSH and CDR2 as LQKENI. Trimming left V 2 bases short and J 7 bases short, with 35 bases between. The CDR3, as DNA: TGTGCCAGCTCACCAGTCGCGCAGTGGAAAACCTCGGGGATTCCCAAGGGGACCCAGTACTTC. It yields the protein CASSPVAQWKTSGIPKGTQYF.